This T cell receptor (beta chain) is drawn from a study of T cell changes during pregnancy in multiple sclerosis. V shed 1 base, J shed 3 bases, and the junction held 5 bases outside the gene matches. The germline CDR1 and CDR2 sequences are GTSNPN and SVGIG (reference sequence). The CDR3 consists of 15 residues. The protocol was immunoSEQ multiplex PCR, while the TCRdb copy is restricted to in-frame clones and leaves out a portion. The data show about 38,000 clones, about 94% seen once. The sequence was collected from a female donor with multiple sclerosis, enrolled in a pregnancy study. The rearrangement uses TRBV30 and TRBJ2-7; the match to TRBD2 covers 11 bases. The sequenced sample was CD4+ T cells from peripheral blood mononuclear cells, obtained in the second trimester of pregnancy. The CDR3 reads CAWSDPGLAVYEQYF. The CDR3 coding sequence is TGTGCCTGGAGTGACCCGGGACTAGCGGTCTACGAGCAGTACTTC. The full variable domain, completed using reference TRBV30 and TRBJ2-7, is SQTIHQWPATLVQPVGSPLSLECTVEGTSNPNLYWYRQAAGRGLQLLFYSVGIGQISSEVPQNLSASRPQDRQFILSSKKLLLSDSGFYLCAWSDPGLAVYEQYFGPGTRLTVT.